This TCR beta chain stems from a study of CXCR3-negative and CXCR3-positive naive CD8 T cells. Study-wide context: TRB reads totalled about 140 million, about 1.5 +/- 0.3 million per library.

Study results and caveats: Researchers report that CXCR3-positive naive cells carry more hydrophobic TRB CDR3s than CXCR3-negative naive cells.

The study made its TRB cDNA libraries by 5' RACE, adding UMI labels. TCRdb reprocessed the 5' RACE reads, keeping one entry per CDR3 protein, no DNA. This sample carries approximately 7,300 distinct CDR3 sequences, with approximately 1.4% going to the ten biggest clones. Remarks on this clonotype: Its specificity is not known.

The germline V gene has CDR1 MNHEY and CDR2 SMNVEV (reference sequence). The CDR3 runs 14 residues. The sequenced sample was naive CXCR3+ CD8+ T cells from blood. Sample subset: CD45RO-CCR7+CD27+CD95- naive CD8+ T cells expressing CXCR3 (TNR3+). The genes are TRBV27 and TRBJ2-7; TCRdb indicates TRBD1, and absent DNA this call remains unverified. This receptor was obtained from a human donor in good health. Some clones in this sample may be carry-over from other donors' samples. The CDR3 reads CASSSVDRDYEQYF.